This is a list of T cell receptor beta chains from one sample in a study of identical twins. TCRdb reanalysed the 5' RACE reads using MiXCR and keeps one entry per CDR3 protein. The sample lists about 920,000 distinct CDR3 sequences; over 9% were seen once. The same sample was also used in a study of yellow fever vaccine responses in identical twins.

The specimen was PBMCs. These receptors all stem from a woman between 18 and 30 years old in good health. The CDR3 runs from the conserved cysteine through the conserved F or W. A D gene is named only where the DNA matches it firmly. Where a row states a size, it is once, few, many or the class of an expanded clone; other rows omit it.

v_gene	j_gene	d_gene	abundance	CDR3nt	CDR3aa
TRBV6-1	TRBJ2-1	TRBD2	.	TGTGCCAGCAGTGAAGCGGGAGGGCTTTCCTACAATGAGCAGTTCTTC	CASSEAGGLSYNEQFF
TRBV6-2/TRBV6-3	TRBJ2-3	.	few	TGTGCCAGCAGTTACTCCTACACAGATACGCAGTATTTT	CASSYSYTDTQYF
TRBV11-2	TRBJ2-2	.	.	TGTGCCAGCAGCTTAGGAGGGGCAGGGTTCGGCACCGGGGAGCTGTTTTTT	CASSLGGAGFGTGELFF
TRBV5-1	TRBJ1-1	.	many	TGCGCCAGCAGCTTGGGAGTAAGCACTGAAGCTTTCTTT	CASSLGVSTEAFF
TRBV7-6	TRBJ1-4	.	many	TGTGCCAGCAGCTTAGCGTCGACAGCAACTAATGAAAAACTGTTTTTT	CASSLASTATNEKLFF
TRBV2	TRBJ2-3	TRBD2	few	TGTGCCAGCAGTGAAAGGTCGGGGGGGTTAGCTGGAGATACGCAGTATTTT	CASSERSGGLAGDTQYF
TRBV9	TRBJ1-2	.	.	TGTGCCAGCAGCGTAGACCGGGGTATGAACTATGGCTACACCTTC	CASSVDRGMNYGYTF
TRBV4-1	TRBJ2-1	.	many	TGCGCCAGCAGCCAAGGTGGTGGGGGGCGGTACAATGAGCAGTTCTTC	CASSQGGGGRYNEQFF
TRBV7-8	TRBJ1-6	.	few	TGTGCCAGCAGCCTCGACGATCGTAGTTCACCCCTCCACTTT	CASSLDDRSSPLHF
TRBV5-1	TRBJ2-3	.	few	TGCGCCAGCAGCTTGGCCGGGCAGTCAACGCAGTATTTT	CASSLAGQSTQYF
TRBV2	TRBJ1-2	.	.	TGTGCCAGCAGTATTAAAGCTAACTATGGCTACACCTTC	CASSIKANYGYTF
TRBV28	TRBJ2-4	TRBD1	.	TGTGCCAGCAGTTTAATGGGACAGGGCCACATTCAGTACTTC	CASSLMGQGHIQYF
TRBV7-8	TRBJ2-3	TRBD2	.	TGTGCCAGCCGTTCCGCAGCGGGAGGTGGGTGGGATACGCAGTATTTT	CASRSAAGGGWDTQYF
TRBV4-1	TRBJ2-3	TRBD2	many	TGCGCCAGCAGCCAATCGGGAGGTGGGGATACGCAGTATTTT	CASSQSGGGDTQYF
TRBV29-1	TRBJ1-1	.	.	TGCAGCGTTGTGGCCGATGCTGAAGCTTTCTTT	CSVVADAEAFF
TRBV12-3/TRBV12-4	TRBJ2-7	.	few	TGTGCCAGCAGCCCCTCGCTAGCGTCCGAGCAGTACTTC	CASSPSLASEQYF
TRBV6-5	TRBJ2-7	TRBD2	few	TGTGCCAGCAGTTACTCGACTAGCGGCGCCTACGAGCAGTACTTC	CASSYSTSGAYEQYF
TRBV5-1	TRBJ1-2	.	many	TGCGCCAGCAGCTTGGCCGTGAAAGGGGACGGCTACACCTTC	CASSLAVKGDGYTF
TRBV20-1	TRBJ2-1	.	.	TGCAGTGCTAGCCGGACCGGTAGGGGGGGCACCTACAATGAGCAGTTCTTC	CSASRTGRGGTYNEQFF
TRBV20-1	TRBJ1-4	.	few	TGCAGTGCCGAGGGGGGGGCAGGAAAACTGTTTTTT	CSAEGGAGKLFF
TRBV20-1	TRBJ2-2	TRBD2	once	TGCAGTGCCCACCGACTAGCGGGAGGGCCGGGCACCGGGGAGCTGTTTTTT	CSAHRLAGGPGTGELFF
TRBV2	TRBJ2-7	.	once	TGTGCCAGCAGTGTTACGATAGGCGCAGGCTCCTACGAGCAGTACTTC	CASSVTIGAGSYEQYF
TRBV3-1	TRBJ2-7	.	many	TGTGCCAGCAGCCGGGACGACCCCTACGAGCAGTACTTC	CASSRDDPYEQYF
TRBV27	TRBJ1-2	.	many	TGTGCCAGCAGTTTTACAGGGAACTATGGCTACACCTTC	CASSFTGNYGYTF
TRBV4-1	TRBJ2-6	TRBD1	few	TGCGCCAGCAGCCAAGAAGGGGGCGTAGGGGCCAACGTCCTGACTTTC	CASSQEGGVGANVLTF
TRBV7-3	TRBJ2-5	TRBD2	few	TGTGCCAGCAGCTTAACTGGACTAGCGGGAGGGTTAGGGAAAGAGACCCAGTACTTC	CASSLTGLAGGLGKETQYF
TRBV11-2	TRBJ2-2	TRBD2	many	TGTGCCAGCAGCTTAACCCCTCAAAGGAGCGGGGGGGCCCCGGGGGAGCTGTTTTTT	CASSLTPQRSGGAPGELFF
TRBV7-3	TRBJ2-5	.	.	TGTGCCAGCAGCTACCCGTCTGGAGAGACCCAGTACTTC	CASSYPSGETQYF
TRBV5-5	TRBJ2-3	TRBD1	.	TGTGCCAGCACACGGACAGGGCCGGCAGATACGCAGTATTTT	CASTRTGPADTQYF
TRBV5-1	TRBJ2-5	.	.	TGCGCCAGCAGCCTGGGTTCGGGGGTTCTGTGGGAGACCCAGTACTTC	CASSLGSGVLWETQYF
TRBV5-1	TRBJ2-2	.	few	TGCGCCAGCAACCACTACCCTCTCGGTAGGGACACCGGGGAGCTGTTTTTT	CASNHYPLGRDTGELFF
TRBV12-3/TRBV12-4	TRBJ2-7	.	.	TGTGCCAGCAGTTTACCTGGACTCTCCTACGAGCAGTACTTC	CASSLPGLSYEQYF
TRBV7-9	TRBJ2-1	TRBD2	few	TGTGCCAGCAGCTTAGTCGCTAGCGGGGGTTCTCACAATGAGCAGTTCTTC	CASSLVASGGSHNEQFF
TRBV7-8	TRBJ1-1	.	few	TGTGCCAGCAGCTTCAACGCAGTATACTGGAACACTGAAGCTTTCTTT	CASSFNAVYWNTEAFF
TRBV7-9	TRBJ2-1	TRBD1	few	TGTGCCAGCAGCATACAACAGGGGGCCGGATACAATGAGCAGTTCTTC	CASSIQQGAGYNEQFF
TRBV11-2	TRBJ2-3	TRBD1	.	TGTGCCAGCAGCCCCGAGGGACAGCTTACGGATACGCAGTATTTT	CASSPEGQLTDTQYF
TRBV12-3/TRBV12-4	TRBJ2-1	.	.	TGTGCCAGCAACACCGGGACCTTCCGCAATGAGCAGTTCTTC	CASNTGTFRNEQFF
TRBV7-8	TRBJ2-1	.	many	TGTGCCAGCAGCTTTGGGGGATTGGGGAATGAGCAGTTCTTC	CASSFGGLGNEQFF
TRBV14	TRBJ2-7	TRBD1	.	TGTGCCAGCAGCCAAGATTTCCGTTCAGGGGGCAGTAATATTAGGTCCTACGAGCAGTACTTC	CASSQDFRSGGSNIRSYEQYF
TRBV11-2	TRBJ2-5	TRBD2	few	TGTGCCAGCAGCTTGAGTTCGTCGGGGGGGGATTTGATAGAGACCCAGTACTTC	CASSLSSSGGDLIETQYF
TRBV10-3	TRBJ2-3	TRBD2	.	TGTGCCATCAGTACCCTTCGCGCTAGCGGGGTGGGGGGCACAGATACGCAGTATTTT	CAISTLRASGVGGTDTQYF
TRBV14	TRBJ2-1	.	.	TGTGCCAGCAGCGGTCGTATTGAACCGGGACATGACTACAATGAGCAGTTCTTC	CASSGRIEPGHDYNEQFF
TRBV5-5	TRBJ2-4	TRBD2	.	TGTGCCAGCAGCTTTACTAGCGGGGTGCCTCTAGCCAAAAACATTCAGTACTTC	CASSFTSGVPLAKNIQYF
TRBV28	TRBJ1-6	.	few	TGTGCCAGCAGGTCAGGGTACTATAATTCACCCCTCCACTTT	CASRSGYYNSPLHF
TRBV29-1	TRBJ1-1	.	many	TGCAGCGTTGACTCGGGTATCATGGCTTTCTTT	CSVDSGIMAFF
TRBV12-3/TRBV12-4	TRBJ2-7	.	few	TGTGCCAGCAGTTTGGTCGTAATGGGCAGATCCTACGAGCAGTACTTC	CASSLVVMGRSYEQYF
TRBV11-3	TRBJ2-3	.	few	TGTGCCAGCAGCTTAACAGGAGGTCGTGCAGATACGCAGTATTTT	CASSLTGGRADTQYF
TRBV6-5	TRBJ1-1	.	few	TGTGCCAGCAGTTACGGGGGACGGGTTGAAGCTTTCTTT	CASSYGGRVEAFF
TRBV7-8	TRBJ2-1	TRBD2	many	TGTGCCAGCAGCTCCCTGGAGGCTAGCGGGAGGATACCAAATGAGCAGTTCTTC	CASSSLEASGRIPNEQFF
TRBV11-1	TRBJ2-1	.	.	TGTGCCAGCAGCTTTCGAGGCTCGGTCCTAGAGCAGTTCTTC	CASSFRGSVLEQFF
TRBV20-1	TRBJ2-3	TRBD2	few	TGCAGTGCTAGACCCGGGACTAGCGGGGGGACCACAGATACGCAGTATTTT	CSARPGTSGGTTDTQYF
TRBV27	TRBJ1-5	.	few	TGTGCCAGCAGGAGGGACTTGGGGGAGCCCCAGCATTTT	CASRRDLGEPQHF
TRBV9	TRBJ2-2	.	.	TGTGCCAGCAGCGCAAGATTACCGGGACATACGAACACCGGGGAGCTGTTTTTT	CASSARLPGHTNTGELFF
TRBV6-5	TRBJ2-1	TRBD2	few	TGTGCCAGCAGTTACTCGTCTGGGGGAGCGGGAGGGGATGAGCAGTTCTTC	CASSYSSGGAGGDEQFF
TRBV28	TRBJ2-5	.	.	TGTGCCAGCAGTTTATTCACAGCACAAGAGACCCAGTACTTC	CASSLFTAQETQYF